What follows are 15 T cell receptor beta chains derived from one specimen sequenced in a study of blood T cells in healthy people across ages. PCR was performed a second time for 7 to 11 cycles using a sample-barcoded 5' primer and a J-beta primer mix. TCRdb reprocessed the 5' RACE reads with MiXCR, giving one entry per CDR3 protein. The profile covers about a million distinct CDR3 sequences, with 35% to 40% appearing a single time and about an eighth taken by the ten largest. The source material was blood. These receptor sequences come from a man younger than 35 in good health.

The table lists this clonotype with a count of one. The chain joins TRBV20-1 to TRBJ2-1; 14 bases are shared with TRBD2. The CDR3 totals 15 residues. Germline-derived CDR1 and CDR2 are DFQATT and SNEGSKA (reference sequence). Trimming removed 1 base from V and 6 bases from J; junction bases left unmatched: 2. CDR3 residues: CSARGLAGGVNEQFF. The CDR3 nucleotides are TGCAGTGCTAGAGGACTAGCGGGGGGGGTCAATGAGCAGTTCTTC.

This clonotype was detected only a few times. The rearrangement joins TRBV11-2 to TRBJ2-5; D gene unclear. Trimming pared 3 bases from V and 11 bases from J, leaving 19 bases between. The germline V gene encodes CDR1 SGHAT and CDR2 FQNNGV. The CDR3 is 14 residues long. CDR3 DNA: TGTGCCAGCAGCTTGGACGGCGGAGACAATGAGCAGTACTTC. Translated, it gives CASSLDGGDNEQYF.

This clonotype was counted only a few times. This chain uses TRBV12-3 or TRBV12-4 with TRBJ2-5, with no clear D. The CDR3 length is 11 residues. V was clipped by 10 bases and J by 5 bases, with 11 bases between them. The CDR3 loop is CATSRRETQYF. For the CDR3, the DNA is TGTGCCACCTCTCGTCGGGAGACCCAGTACTTC.

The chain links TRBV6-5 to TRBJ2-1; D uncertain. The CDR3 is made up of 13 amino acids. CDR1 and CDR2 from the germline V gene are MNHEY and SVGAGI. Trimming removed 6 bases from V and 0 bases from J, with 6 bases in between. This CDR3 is CASRRGSYNEQFF. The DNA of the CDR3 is TGTGCCAGCAGGAGAGGCTCCTACAATGAGCAGTTCTTC.

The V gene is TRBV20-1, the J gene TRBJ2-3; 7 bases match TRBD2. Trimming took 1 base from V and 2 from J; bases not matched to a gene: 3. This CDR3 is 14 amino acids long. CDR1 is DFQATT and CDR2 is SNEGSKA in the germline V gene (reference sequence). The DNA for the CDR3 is TGCAGTGCTAGAGGAGGGACTATCACAGATACGCAGTATTTT. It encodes CSARGGTITDTQYF.

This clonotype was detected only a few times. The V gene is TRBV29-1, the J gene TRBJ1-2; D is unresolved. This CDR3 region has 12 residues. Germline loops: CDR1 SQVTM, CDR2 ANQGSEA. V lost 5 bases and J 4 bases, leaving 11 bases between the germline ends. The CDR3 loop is CSVYWILYGYTF. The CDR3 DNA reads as TGCAGCGTTTATTGGATTCTCTATGGCTACACCTTC.

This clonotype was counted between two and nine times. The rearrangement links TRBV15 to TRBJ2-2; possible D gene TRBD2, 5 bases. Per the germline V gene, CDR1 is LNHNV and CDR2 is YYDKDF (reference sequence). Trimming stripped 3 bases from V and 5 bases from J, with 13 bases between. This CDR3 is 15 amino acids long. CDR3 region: CATSRRTSKTGELFF. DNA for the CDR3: TGTGCCACCAGCAGGAGGACTTCAAAAACCGGGGAGCTGTTTTTT. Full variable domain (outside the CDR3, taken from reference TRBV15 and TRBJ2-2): DAMVIQNPRYQVTQFGKPVTLSCSQTLNHNVMYWYQQKSSQAPKLLFHYYDKDFNNEADTPDNFQSRRPNTSFCFLDIRSPGLGDTAMYLCATSRRTSKTGELFFGEGSRLTVL.

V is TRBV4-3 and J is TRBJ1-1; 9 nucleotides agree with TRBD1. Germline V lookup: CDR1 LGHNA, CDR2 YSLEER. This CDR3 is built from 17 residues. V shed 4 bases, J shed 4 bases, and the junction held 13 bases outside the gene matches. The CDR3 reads CASSLTYLQGASTEAFF. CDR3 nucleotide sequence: TGCGCCAGCAGCCTCACGTACTTACAGGGGGCCAGCACTGAAGCTTTCTTT.

DNA for the CDR3: TGTGCCAGCACAGGGGGACCCCTTAACTATGGCTACACCTTC. Protein product: CASTGGPLNYGYTF. The chain has TRBV2 and TRBJ1-2; TRBD1 matches at 7 bases. Germline CDR1 and CDR2: SNHLY and FYNNEI. The CDR3 is 14 amino acids. Losses at the gene ends were 7 bases for V and 1 base for J; bases not matched to a gene: 6.

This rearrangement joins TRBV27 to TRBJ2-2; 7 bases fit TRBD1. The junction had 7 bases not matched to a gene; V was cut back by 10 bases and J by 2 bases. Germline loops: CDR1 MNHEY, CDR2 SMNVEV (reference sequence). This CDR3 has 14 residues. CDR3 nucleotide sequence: TGTGCCACAACAGGGGAGATAAACACCGGGGAGCTGTTTTTT. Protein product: CATTGEINTGELFF.

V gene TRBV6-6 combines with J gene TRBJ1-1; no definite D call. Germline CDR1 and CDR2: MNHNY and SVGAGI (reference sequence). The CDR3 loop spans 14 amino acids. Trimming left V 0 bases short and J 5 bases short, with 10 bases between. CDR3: CASSYSTGGTEAFF. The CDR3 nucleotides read TGTGCCAGCAGTTACTCGACGGGAGGGACTGAAGCTTTCTTT.

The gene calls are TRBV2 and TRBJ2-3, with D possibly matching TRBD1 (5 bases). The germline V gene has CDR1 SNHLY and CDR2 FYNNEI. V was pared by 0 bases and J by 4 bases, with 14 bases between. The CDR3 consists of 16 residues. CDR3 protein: CASSEAFRARADTQYF. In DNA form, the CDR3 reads TGTGCCAGCAGTGAAGCGTTCAGGGCTCGCGCAGATACGCAGTATTTT.

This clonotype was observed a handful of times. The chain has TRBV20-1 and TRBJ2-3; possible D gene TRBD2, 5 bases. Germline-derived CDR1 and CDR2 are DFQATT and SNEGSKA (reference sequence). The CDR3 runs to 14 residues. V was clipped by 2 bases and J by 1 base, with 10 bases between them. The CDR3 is CSARLASGTDTQYF. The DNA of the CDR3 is TGCAGTGCTAGACTAGCATCCGGCACAGATACGCAGTATTTT.

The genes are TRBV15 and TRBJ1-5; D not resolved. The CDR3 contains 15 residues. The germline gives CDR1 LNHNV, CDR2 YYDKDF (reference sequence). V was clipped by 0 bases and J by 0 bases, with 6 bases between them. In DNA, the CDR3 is TGTGCCACCAGCAGAGACAAGTATAGCAATCAGCCCCAGCATTTT. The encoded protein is CATSRDKYSNQPQHF.

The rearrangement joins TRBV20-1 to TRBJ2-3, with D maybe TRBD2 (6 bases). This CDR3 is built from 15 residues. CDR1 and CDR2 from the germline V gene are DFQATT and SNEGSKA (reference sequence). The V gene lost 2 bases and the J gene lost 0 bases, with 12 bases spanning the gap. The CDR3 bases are TGCAGTGCTAGAACGGGGGAATTGAGCACAGATACGCAGTATTTT. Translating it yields CSARTGELSTDTQYF.